The following is a T cell receptor beta chain sequence with its context. Antigen specificity is unknown. The data stem from a study of cytomegalovirus exposure and HLA in healthy donors. Study-level findings and limits: A link between a missense DCLRE1C variant and TCR beta V- and J-gene trimming emerged from a later analysis.

J was trimmed by 7 bases and V by 8 bases; bases with no gene match: 11. The CDR3 is 14 amino acids. Germline loops: CDR1 MNHNY, CDR2 SVGAGI (reference sequence). In the PCR, 60 Vbeta and 13 Jbeta primers were used. Profiling relied on immunoSEQ multiplex PCR, and the TCRdb table lists in-frame clones only, not all of them. Its table lists under 150,000 clones. The TCR originated in a woman aged 55-69 years in good health and CMV-seronegative. This rearrangement joins TRBV6-6 to TRBJ1-2, with 9 bases identical to TRBD1. Sequencing input: PBMCs. The CDR3 DNA follows: TGTGCCAGCGTGGGACTACAGGGGGCCCGTGGCTACACCTTC. Its protein product is CASVGLQGARGYTF.